This T cell receptor (beta chain) is drawn from a study of cytomegalovirus exposure and HLA in healthy donors. V dropped 6 bases and J dropped 4 bases, with 12 bases sitting between them. From germline, CDR1 is SNHLY and CDR2 FYNNEI. The CDR3 loop spans 13 amino acids. PCR primers comprised 60 Vbeta and 13 Jbeta primers. Generated by immunoSEQ multiplex PCR, the TCRdb table keeps only in-frame clones and is missing some. The repertoire holds 150,000 to 200,000 clones, with around nine tenths as singletons. Findings and limits, study-wide: Researchers counted over 150 TCR beta chains as cytomegalovirus-associated.

Unrecorded immune exposures were likely, despite nominal health at sampling. As concerns this clone: Its target is not known.

The V gene is TRBV2, the J gene TRBJ1-2; weak D call: TRBD1 (6 bases). The TCR originated in a woman younger than 30 in good health and CMV-seronegative. Input material: PBMCs. The CDR3 bases are TGTGCCAGCAGCGGACAGCCCCCCTATGGCTACACCTTC. Protein sequence: CASSGQPPYGYTF.